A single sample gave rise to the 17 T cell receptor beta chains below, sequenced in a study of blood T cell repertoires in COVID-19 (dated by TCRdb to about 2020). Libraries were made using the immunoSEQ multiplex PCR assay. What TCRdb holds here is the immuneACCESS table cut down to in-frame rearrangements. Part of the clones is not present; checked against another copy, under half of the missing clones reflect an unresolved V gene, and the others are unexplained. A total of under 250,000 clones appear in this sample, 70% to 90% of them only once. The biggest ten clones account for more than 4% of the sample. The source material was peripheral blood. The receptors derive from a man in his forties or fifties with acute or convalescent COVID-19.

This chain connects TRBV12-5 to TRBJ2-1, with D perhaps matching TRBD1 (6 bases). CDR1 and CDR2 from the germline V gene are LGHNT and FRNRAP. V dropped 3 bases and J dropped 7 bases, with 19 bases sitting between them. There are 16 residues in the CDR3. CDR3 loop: CASGFFVGGQGNEQFF. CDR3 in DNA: TGTGCTAGTGGTTTTTTTGTGGGCGGCCAGGGGAATGAGCAGTTCTTC.

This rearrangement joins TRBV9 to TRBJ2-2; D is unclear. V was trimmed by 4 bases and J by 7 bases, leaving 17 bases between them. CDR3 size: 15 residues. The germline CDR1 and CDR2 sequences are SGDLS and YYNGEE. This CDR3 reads CASSIDPTGDGELFF. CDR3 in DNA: TGTGCCAGCAGCATAGACCCTACCGGTGACGGGGAGCTGTTTTTT.

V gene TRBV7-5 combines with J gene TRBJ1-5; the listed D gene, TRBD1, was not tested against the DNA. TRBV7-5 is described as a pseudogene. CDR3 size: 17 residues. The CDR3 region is CARSLGMDRSGDQPQHF. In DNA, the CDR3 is TGTGCCAGAAGCTTAGGAATGGACAGGTCGGGGGATCAGCCCCAGCATTTT.

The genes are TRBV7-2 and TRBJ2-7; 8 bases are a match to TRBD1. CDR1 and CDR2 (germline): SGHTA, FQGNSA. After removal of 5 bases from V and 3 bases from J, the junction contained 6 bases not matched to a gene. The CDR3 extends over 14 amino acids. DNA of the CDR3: TGTGCCAGCAGCCAGCCAGGGGGCCTCTACGAGCAGTACTTC. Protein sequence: CASSQPGGLYEQYF.

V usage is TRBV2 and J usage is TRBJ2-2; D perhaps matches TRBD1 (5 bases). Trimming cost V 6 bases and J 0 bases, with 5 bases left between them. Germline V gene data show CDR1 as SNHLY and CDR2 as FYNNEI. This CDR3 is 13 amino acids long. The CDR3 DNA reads TGTGCCAGCAGGACAGCGAACACCGGGGAGCTGTTTTTT. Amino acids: CASRTANTGELFF.

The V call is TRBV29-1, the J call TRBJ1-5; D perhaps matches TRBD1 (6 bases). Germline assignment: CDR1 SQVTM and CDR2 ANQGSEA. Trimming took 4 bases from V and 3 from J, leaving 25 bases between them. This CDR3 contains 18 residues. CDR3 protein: CSVVGPQQGLQVNQPQHF. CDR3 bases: TGCAGCGTTGTAGGTCCCCAACAGGGTTTGCAAGTCAATCAGCCCCAGCATTTT. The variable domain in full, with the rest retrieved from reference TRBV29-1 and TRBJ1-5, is SAVISQKPSRDICQRGTSLTIQCQVDSQVTMMFWYRQQPGQSLTLIATANQGSEATYESGFVIDKFPISRPNLTFSTLTVSNMSPEDSSIYLCSVVGPQQGLQVNQPQHFGDGTRLSIL.

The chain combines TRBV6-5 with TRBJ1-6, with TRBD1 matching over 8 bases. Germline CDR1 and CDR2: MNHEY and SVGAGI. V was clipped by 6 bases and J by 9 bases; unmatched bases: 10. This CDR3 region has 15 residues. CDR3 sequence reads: CASSGQGIRGSPLHF. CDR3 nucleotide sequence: TGTGCCAGCAGCGGACAGGGCATTAGGGGTTCACCCCTCCACTTT.

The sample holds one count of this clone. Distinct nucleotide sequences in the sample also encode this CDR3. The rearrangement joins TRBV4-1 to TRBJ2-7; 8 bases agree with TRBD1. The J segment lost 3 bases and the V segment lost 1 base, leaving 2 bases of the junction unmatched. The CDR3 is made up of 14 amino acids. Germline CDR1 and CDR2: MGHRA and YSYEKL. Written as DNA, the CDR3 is TGCGCCAGCAGCCAAGGACAGGGGAGCTACGAGCAGTACTTC. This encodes CASSQGQGSYEQYF.

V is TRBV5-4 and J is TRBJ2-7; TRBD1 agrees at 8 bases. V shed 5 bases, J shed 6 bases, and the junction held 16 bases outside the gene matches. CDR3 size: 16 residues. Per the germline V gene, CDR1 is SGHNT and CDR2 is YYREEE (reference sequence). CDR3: CASRVRRGQGVSEQYF. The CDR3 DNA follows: TGTGCCAGCAGAGTAAGGAGAGGACAGGGTGTCTCCGAGCAGTACTTC.

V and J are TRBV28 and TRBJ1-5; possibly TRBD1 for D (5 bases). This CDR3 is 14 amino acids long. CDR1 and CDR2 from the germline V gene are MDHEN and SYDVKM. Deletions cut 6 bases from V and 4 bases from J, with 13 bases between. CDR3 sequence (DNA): TGTGCCAGCAGGGGGCCCCCGGAGAATCAGCCCCAGCATTTT. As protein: CASRGPPENQPQHF.

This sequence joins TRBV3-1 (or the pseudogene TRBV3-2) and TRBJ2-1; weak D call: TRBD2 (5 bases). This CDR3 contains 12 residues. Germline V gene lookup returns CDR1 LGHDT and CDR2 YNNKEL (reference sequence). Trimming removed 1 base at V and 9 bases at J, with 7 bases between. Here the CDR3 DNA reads TGTGCCAGCAGCCAAGTTCGGGGTGAGCAGTTCTTC. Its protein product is CASSQVRGEQFF.

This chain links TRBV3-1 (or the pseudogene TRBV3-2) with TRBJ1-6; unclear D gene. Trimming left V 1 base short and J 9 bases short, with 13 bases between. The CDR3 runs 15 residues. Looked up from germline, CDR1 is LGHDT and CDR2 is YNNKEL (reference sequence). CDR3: CASSQVGVGGSPLHF. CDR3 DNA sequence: TGTGCCAGCAGCCAAGTGGGCGTTGGTGGTTCACCCCTCCACTTT.

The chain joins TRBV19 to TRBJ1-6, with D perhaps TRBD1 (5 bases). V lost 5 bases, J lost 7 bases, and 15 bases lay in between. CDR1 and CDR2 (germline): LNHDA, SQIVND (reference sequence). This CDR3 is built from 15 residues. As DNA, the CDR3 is TGTGCCAGTAGTCCACAGGCCTTCGGGAATTCACCCCTCCACTTT. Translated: CASSPQAFGNSPLHF.

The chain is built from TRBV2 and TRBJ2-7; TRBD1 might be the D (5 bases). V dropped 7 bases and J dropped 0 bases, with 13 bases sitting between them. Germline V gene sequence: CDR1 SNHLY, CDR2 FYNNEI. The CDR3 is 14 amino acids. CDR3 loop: CASTQQGSSYEQYF. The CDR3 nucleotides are TGTGCCAGCACCCAGCAGGGTAGCTCCTACGAGCAGTACTTC.

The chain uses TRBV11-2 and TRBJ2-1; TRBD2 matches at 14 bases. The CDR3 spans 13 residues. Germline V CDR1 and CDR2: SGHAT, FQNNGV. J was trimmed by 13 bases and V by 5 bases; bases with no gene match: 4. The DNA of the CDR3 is TGTGCCAGCAGCCCGGGACTAGCGGGAGCTCAGTTCTTC. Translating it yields CASSPGLAGAQFF.

The CDR3 DNA reads TGCAGCGTTGGAGGACAGGGTGGCTACACCTTC. Amino acid sequence: CSVGGQGGYTF. V usage is TRBV29-1 and J usage is TRBJ1-2; 8 bases are a match to TRBD1. The V gene's germline CDR1 is SQVTM and CDR2 ANQGSEA. V gave up 4 bases and J gave up 7 bases; unmatched junction bases: 2. This CDR3 has 11 amino acids.

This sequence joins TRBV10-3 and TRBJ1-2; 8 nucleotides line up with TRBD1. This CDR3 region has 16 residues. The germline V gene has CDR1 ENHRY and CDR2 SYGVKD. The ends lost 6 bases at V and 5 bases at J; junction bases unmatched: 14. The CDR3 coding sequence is TGTGCCATCAGATCACCCCTTGACAGGGGCTTTTATGGCTACACCTTC. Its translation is CAIRSPLDRGFYGYTF.